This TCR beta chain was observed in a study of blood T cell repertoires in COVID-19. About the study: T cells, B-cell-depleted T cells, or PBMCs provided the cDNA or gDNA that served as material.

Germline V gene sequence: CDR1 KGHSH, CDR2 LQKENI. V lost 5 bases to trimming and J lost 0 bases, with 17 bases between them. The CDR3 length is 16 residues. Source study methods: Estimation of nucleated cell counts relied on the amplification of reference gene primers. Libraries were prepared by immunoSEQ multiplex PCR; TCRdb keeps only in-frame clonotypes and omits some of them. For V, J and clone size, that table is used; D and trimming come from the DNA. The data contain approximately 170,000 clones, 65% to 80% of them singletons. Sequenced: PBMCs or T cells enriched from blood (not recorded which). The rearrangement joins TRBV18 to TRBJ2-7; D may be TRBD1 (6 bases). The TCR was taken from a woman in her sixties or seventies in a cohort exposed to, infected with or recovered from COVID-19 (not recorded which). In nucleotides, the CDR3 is TGTGCCAGCTCAAGTGAACAGGGTGGAGGCTCCTACGAGCAGTACTTC. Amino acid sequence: CASSSEQGGGSYEQYF.